The subject of this entry is one T cell receptor beta chain. As yet, its antigen is unknown. These data originate in a study of cytomegalovirus exposure and HLA in healthy donors. Overall study findings and caveats: In a later analysis, most CMV-associated TCR beta chains appeared HLA-restricted. Some TCR beta chains (roughly 160 of them) were listed as cytomegalovirus-associated. A previous analysis found most TCR beta V segments productive roughly 87% or roughly 30% of the time.

13 Jbeta primers and 60 Vbeta primers were used for the PCR. TCRdb's copy holds only in-frame clones and misses some; the assay was immunoSEQ multiplex PCR. Seen here are over 150,000 clones, about 80% observed once, and the top ten hold 1.4%. V dropped 0 bases and J dropped 4; count of bases not matched to a gene: 6. Germline V gene data show CDR1 as SGHRS and CDR2 as YFSETQ. The CDR3 consists of 15 residues. The origin of this receptor is a woman in her 30s in good health and CMV-seropositive. The V and J genes are TRBV5-1 and TRBJ2-5; 7 bases are shared with TRBD1. The sequenced sample consisted of PBMCs. Here the CDR3 DNA reads TGCGCCAGCAGCTTGGCCGAAGGGGGCGCAGAGACCCAGTACTTC. It is translated as CASSLAEGGAETQYF.